The TCR beta chain described here comes from a study of shared clonotypes between healthy human individuals. Study information: Three plates each covered CD4 naive and memory; CD8 naive two, CD8 memory one.

Libraries were prepared by immunoSEQ multiplex PCR; TCRdb keeps only in-frame clonotypes and omits some of them. The sample lists more than 2 million clones, roughly 94% occurring once. The TCR was taken from a man between 18 and 35 years old in good health. The sequenced sample consisted of naive CD4+ T cells sorted from blood. The subset is: CD45RA+ positively selected.

The CDR3 DNA is TGTGCCAGCAGTGAATATAACTTAAATCAGCCCCAGCATTTT. Protein sequence: CASSEYNLNQPQHF. This rearrangement joins TRBV2 to TRBJ1-5; D gene unclear. This CDR3 spans 14 amino acids. With 2 bases removed from V and 4 bases from J, the gap between germline ends came to 9 bases. CDR1 SNHLY and CDR2 FYNNEI come from the germline V gene.